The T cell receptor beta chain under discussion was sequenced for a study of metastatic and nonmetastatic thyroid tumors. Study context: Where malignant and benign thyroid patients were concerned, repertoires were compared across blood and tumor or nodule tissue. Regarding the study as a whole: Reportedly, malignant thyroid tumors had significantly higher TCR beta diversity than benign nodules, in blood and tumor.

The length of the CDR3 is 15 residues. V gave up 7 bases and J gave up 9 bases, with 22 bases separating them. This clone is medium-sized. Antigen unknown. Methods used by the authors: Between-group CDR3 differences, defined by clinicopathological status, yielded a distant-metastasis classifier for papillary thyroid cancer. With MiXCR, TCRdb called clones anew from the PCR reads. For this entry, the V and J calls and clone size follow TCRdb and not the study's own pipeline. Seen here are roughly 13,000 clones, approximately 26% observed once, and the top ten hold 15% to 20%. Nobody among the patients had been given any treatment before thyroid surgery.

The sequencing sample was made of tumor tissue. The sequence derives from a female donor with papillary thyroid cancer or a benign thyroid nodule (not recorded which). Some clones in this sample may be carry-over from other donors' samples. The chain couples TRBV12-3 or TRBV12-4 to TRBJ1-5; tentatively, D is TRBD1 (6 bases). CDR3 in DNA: TGTGCCAGCACCCCGGGAGCAGGGGTTGGGTGGCCCCAGCATTTT. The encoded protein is CASTPGAGVGWPQHF.